Each of the 20 T cell receptor beta chains below was sequenced from the same sample in a study of T-cell reconstitution after alpha-beta-depleted transplantation in children. A TCRbeta library incorporating unique molecular identifiers was prepared. TCRdb reanalysed the PCR reads using MiXCR and keeps one entry per CDR3 protein. The sample has about 190,000 distinct CDR3 sequences, more than 6.5% seen once. Sequences were derived from PBMCs from the stem cell graft donor, sampled from the stem cell graft. All receptors derive from a human donor who donated a stem cell graft to a child with Wiskott-Aldrich syndrome.

V and J are TRBV7-8 and TRBJ1-1; D ambiguous. V shed 1 base and J shed 5 bases, with 14 bases lying between them. The CDR3 loop spans 15 amino acids. Germline V gene data show CDR1 as SGHVS and CDR2 as FQNEAQ. This CDR3 reads CASSLEDGWETEAFF. The CDR3, as DNA: TGTGCCAGCAGCTTAGAAGATGGTTGGGAAACTGAAGCTTTCTTT. The complete variable domain, with remaining parts taken from reference TRBV7-8 and TRBJ1-1, reads GAGVSQSPRYKVAKRGQDVALRCDPISGHVSLFWYQQALGQGPEFLTYFQNEAQLDKSGLPSDRFFAERPEGSVSTLKIQRTQQEDSAVYLCASSLEDGWETEAFFGQGTRLTVV.

In this sample, this clonotype turned up many times. The V gene is TRBV7-9, the J gene TRBJ2-4; either TRBD1 or TRBD2 may fit D (5 bases each). V was cut by 6 bases and J by 0 bases, with 15 bases left in between. The germline CDR1 and CDR2 sequences are SEHNR and FQNEAQ (reference sequence). This CDR3 region has 16 residues. As DNA, the CDR3 is TGTGCCAGCAGTTTTGGGACCGGGATAGCCAAAAACATTCAGTACTTC. Encoded protein: CASSFGTGIAKNIQYF.

This clonotype was seen at least ten times. The chain has TRBV5-1 and TRBJ1-6; weak D call: TRBD1 (5 bases). Germline V CDR1 and CDR2: SGHRS, YFSETQ. Trimming left V 4 bases short and J 4 bases short, with 15 bases between. The CDR3 extends over 16 amino acids. Written as DNA, the CDR3 is TGCGCCAGCAGCACCCACGGGGGTCAGTATAATTCACCCCTCCACTTT. Translating gives CASSTHGGQYNSPLHF.

This clonotype has a count of ten or more. The chain employs TRBV5-1 and TRBJ2-3; D not resolved. From germline, CDR1 is SGHRS and CDR2 YFSETQ. V lost 4 bases and J 5 bases, leaving 17 bases between the germline ends. The CDR3 runs 15 residues. The CDR3 sequence: CASSPDLSDGDTQYF. CDR3 coding DNA: TGCGCCAGCAGCCCGGACCTGAGCGACGGAGATACGCAGTATTTT.

This clonotype was seen at least ten times. The chain uses TRBV7-9 and TRBJ1-5, with D possibly matching TRBD1 (5 bases). With 0 bases removed from V and 5 bases from J, the gap between germline ends came to 14 bases. CDR3 length: 16 residues. Per the germline V gene, CDR1 is SEHNR and CDR2 is FQNEAQ (reference sequence). The CDR3 coding sequence is TGTGCCAGCAGCTTAGCACCGGGGCAACCGGATCAGCCCCAGCATTTT. It specifies CASSLAPGQPDQPQHF.

This chain joins TRBV5-1 and TRBJ1-1, with 9 positions matching TRBD1. The CDR3 is made up of 14 amino acids. With V trimmed by 6 bases and J by 3 bases, 6 bases remained unmatched. The germline V gene encodes CDR1 SGHRS and CDR2 YFSETQ. Here the CDR3 reads CASTTQGADTEAFF. The CDR3 nucleotides are TGCGCCAGCACCACACAGGGGGCGGACACTGAAGCTTTCTTT.

This clonotype was recorded at least ten times. V usage is TRBV20-1 and J usage is TRBJ1-5; maybe TRBD1 (5 bases). Trimming shortened V by 3 bases and J by 4 bases, and 7 bases separated the two germline ends. Looked up from germline, CDR1 is DFQATT and CDR2 is SNEGSKA (reference sequence). The length of the CDR3 is 12 residues. For the CDR3, the DNA is TGCAGTGCTAGGAAGGGGAATCAGCCCCAGCATTTT. This sequence encodes CSARKGNQPQHF.

The chain employs TRBV21-1 and TRBJ1-1. TRBV21-1 is marked as a pseudogene. The CDR3 contains 11 residues. In DNA form, the CDR3 reads TGTGCCAGCAGCAAAGTTCCAGGCAGTTTCTTT. Translating gives CASSKVPGSFF.

The table lists this clonotype with many counts. V and J are TRBV13 and TRBJ2-5; D may correspond to TRBD1 or TRBD2 (5 bases each). Per the germline V gene, CDR1 is PRHDT and CDR2 is FYEKMQ (reference sequence). The CDR3 totals 14 residues. With 4 bases removed from V and 4 bases from J, the gap between germline ends came to 13 bases. CDR3 protein: CASSWAGRGETQYF. CDR3 nucleotides: TGTGCCAGCAGCTGGGCAGGGAGAGGAGAGACCCAGTACTTC.

This clonotype appeared many times. V usage is TRBV7-8 and J usage is TRBJ2-7, with D perhaps TRBD2 (6 bases). The CDR3 has 14 residues. CDR1 SGHVS and CDR2 FQNEAQ come from the germline V gene. The germline V and J ends were trimmed by 2 bases and 2 bases, with 10 bases remaining between them. The CDR3, as DNA: TGTGCCAGCAGCTTATATCCTAGCGCCTACGAGCAGTACTTC. Its protein product is CASSLYPSAYEQYF. Based on the CDR3 plus reference TRBV7-8 and TRBJ2-7, the full variable domain is GAGVSQSPRYKVAKRGQDVALRCDPISGHVSLFWYQQALGQGPEFLTYFQNEAQLDKSGLPSDRFFAERPEGSVSTLKIQRTQQEDSAVYLCASSLYPSAYEQYFGPGTRLTVT.

This clonotype has ten or more counts. The chain recombines TRBV6-5 with TRBJ1-2; 12 bases fit TRBD1. Germline-derived CDR1 and CDR2 are MNHEY and SVGAGI. This CDR3 contains 16 residues. V trimming: 5 bases; J trimming: 4 bases; junction bases outside the gene matches: 8. This chain's CDR3 is CASSPGTGGDSYGYTF. CDR3 DNA sequence: TGTGCCAGCAGTCCCGGGACAGGGGGCGATAGCTATGGCTACACCTTC.

There are many counts of this clonotype. The rearrangement uses TRBV3-1 and TRBJ1-1; D unclear. Trimming removed 1 base at V and 4 bases at J, with 7 bases between. This CDR3 has 13 amino acids. Per germline, CDR1 LGHDT and CDR2 YNNKEL (reference sequence). In DNA form, the CDR3 reads TGTGCCAGCAGCCAAGGGAGGGCCACTGAAGCTTTCTTT. It codes for CASSQGRATEAFF.

The CDR3 loop is CASSSQGAITEAFF. In nucleotides, the CDR3 is TGCGCCAGCAGCTCGCAGGGGGCGATCACTGAAGCTTTCTTT. The chain has TRBV5-1 and TRBJ1-1; 8 positions match TRBD1. The CDR3 sequence is 14 residues long. Per the germline V gene, CDR1 is SGHRS and CDR2 is YFSETQ. The ends lost 3 bases at V and 4 bases at J; junction bases unmatched: 5.

The sample holds many counts of this clonotype. The genes are TRBV27 and TRBJ2-7; a weak D match, TRBD1 (5 bases). CDR3 size: 14 residues. Germline V gene data show CDR1 as MNHEY and CDR2 as SMNVEV (reference sequence). Between the trimmed V and J ends, which lost 6 bases and 5 bases, there was a span of 17 bases. The CDR3 region is CASRLGYPGNEQYF. The CDR3 region has the DNA TGTGCCAGCAGATTGGGGTATCCAGGGAACGAGCAGTACTTC.

This clonotype was seen at least ten times. This sequence joins TRBV20-1 and TRBJ2-7; 7 nucleotides align to TRBD1. The CDR3 totals 15 residues. V trimming: 6 bases; J trimming: 0 bases; junction bases outside the gene matches: 11. The germline gives CDR1 DFQATT, CDR2 SNEGSKA (reference sequence). This CDR3 reads CSAGHRDSISYEQYF. In DNA form, the CDR3 reads TGCAGTGCGGGACACCGGGACAGCATCTCCTACGAGCAGTACTTC.

The chain carries TRBV7-9 and TRBJ2-7; D assignment may be TRBD1 or TRBD2 (5 bases each). This CDR3 contains 16 residues. Trimming pared 5 bases from V and 3 bases from J, leaving 20 bases between. Per the germline V gene, CDR1 is SEHNR and CDR2 is FQNEAQ (reference sequence). In nucleotides, the CDR3 is TGTGCCAGCAGCGGATGGGACGGCGGCTCCCACTACGAGCAGTACTTC. Protein product: CASSGWDGGSHYEQYF.

This clonotype was detected only once. This may arise from a read error, as a much more abundant clone is one base away. This CDR3 is missing its conserved last phenylalanine or tryptophan, likely due to a read error. This rearrangement joins TRBV10-1 to TRBJ1-1; maybe TRBD1 (5 bases). V gave up 7 bases and J gave up 1 base, with 10 bases separating them. In germline, CDR1 is WNHNN, CDR2 SYGVQD (reference sequence). The CDR3 has 13 amino acids. CDR3 protein: CASMGQENTEAFL. CDR3 in DNA: TGCGCCAGCATGGGGCAGGAGAACACTGAAGCTTTCCTT.

This clonotype occurred a few times. The chain combines TRBV6-5 with TRBJ2-5, with 10 nucleotides matching TRBD2. Germline V gene data show CDR1 as MNHEY and CDR2 as SVGAGI. V shed 0 bases and J 0 bases; nucleotides not matched to a gene: 4. The CDR3 runs to 17 residues. The CDR3 DNA reads TGTGCCAGCAGTTACTCACGAGCGGGAGGGAACCAAGAGACCCAGTACTTC. Protein: CASSYSRAGGNQETQYF.

The sample holds many counts of this clonotype. A read error may produce the germline difference seen at one junction end. This chain connects TRBV7-2 to TRBJ2-3; TRBD2 is a possible D gene (6 bases). The CDR3 covers 16 residues. In germline, CDR1 is SGHTA, CDR2 FQGNSA. CDR3 protein: CASRLEYGGGTDTQYF. The CDR3, as DNA: TGTGCCAGCAGATTAGAGTACGGGGGAGGCACAGATACGCAGTATTTT.

The table lists this clonotype with a few counts. The chain has TRBV5-1 and TRBJ2-3; D is possibly TRBD1 (6 bases). Germline lookup yields CDR1 SGHRS and CDR2 YFSETQ. V lost 0 bases, J lost 7 bases, and 12 bases lay in between. The CDR3 has 14 residues. The DNA of the CDR3 is TGCGCCAGCAGCTTGGCCGGCAGGGGTAATACGCAGTATTTT. Translating it yields CASSLAGRGNTQYF.